This record covers a single T cell receptor (beta chain). Sequencing used immunoSEQ multiplex PCR; TCRdb keeps in-frame clones, though not all of them. This sample yields some 90,000 clones, of which 75% to 95% are seen a single time; 3% to 4% belongs to the top ten. The data are from a study of blood T cell repertoires in COVID-19. At the level of the study: Sources were T cells, B-cell-depleted T cells, or PBMCs; the material itself was cDNA or gDNA.

This CDR3 contains 13 residues. V was trimmed by 11 bases and J by 5 bases, leaving 18 bases between them. This TCR was recovered from a woman between 45 and 65 years old in a cohort sampled during active COVID-19. Sample: peripheral blood. The chain combines TRBV12-3 or TRBV12-4 with TRBJ2-5; D may be TRBD2 (7 bases). The CDR3, as DNA: TGTGCCGCCGCCCGGGGGGCGGGGGAGACCCAGTACTTC. Protein product: CAAARGAGETQYF.